Detailed here is one TCR beta chain. The identical CDR3 is also encoded by other nucleotide sequences in the sample. This record comes from a study of blood T cell repertoires in COVID-19. Whole-study context: Both acute and convalescent COVID-19 samples were obtained from the United States, Italy and Spain. Sources were T cells, B-cell-depleted T cells, or PBMCs; the material itself was cDNA or gDNA.

Authors' methods: Amplification of reference gene primers was used by the study to estimate nucleated cell counts. Method: immunoSEQ multiplex PCR; TCRdb's copy keeps in-frame clones and lacks some. Clonal size and the V and J genes are those of that table, whereas D and trimming came from the DNA. The data contain 95,000 to 150,000 clones, about three quarters of them seen just once; the ten biggest clones take up around 0.9%. The material sequenced was peripheral blood. The receptor's source is a human donor with acute or convalescent COVID-19. The donor label of this sample is uncertain.

The CDR3: CASSRGSGNTIYF. The CDR3 nucleotides are TGTGCCAGCAGCAGGGGCTCTGGAAACACCATATATTTT. J is TRBJ1-3 and V is TRBV28; tentative D call: TRBD1 (6 bases). The length of the CDR3 is 13 residues. Germline V lookup: CDR1 MDHEN, CDR2 SYDVKM. V was trimmed by 6 bases and J by 0 bases, leaving 6 bases between them.